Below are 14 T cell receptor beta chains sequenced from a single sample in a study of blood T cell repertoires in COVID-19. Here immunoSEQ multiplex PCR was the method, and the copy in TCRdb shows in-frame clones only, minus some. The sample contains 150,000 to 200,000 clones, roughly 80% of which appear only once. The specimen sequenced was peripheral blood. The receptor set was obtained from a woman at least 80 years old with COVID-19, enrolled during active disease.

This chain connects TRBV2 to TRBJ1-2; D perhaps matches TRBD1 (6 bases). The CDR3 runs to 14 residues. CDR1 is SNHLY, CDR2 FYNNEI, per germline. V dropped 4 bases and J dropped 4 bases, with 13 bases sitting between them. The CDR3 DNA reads TGTGCCAGCAGTGGAGCACAGGGTCGCTATGGCTACACCTTC. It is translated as CASSGAQGRYGYTF.

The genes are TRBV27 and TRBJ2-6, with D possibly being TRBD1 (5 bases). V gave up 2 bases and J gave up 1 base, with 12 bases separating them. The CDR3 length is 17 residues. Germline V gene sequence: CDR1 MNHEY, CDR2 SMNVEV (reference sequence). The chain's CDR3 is CASSLRPRVSGANVLTF. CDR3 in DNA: TGTGCCAGCAGTTTACGCCCCAGGGTGTCTGGGGCCAACGTCCTGACTTTC.

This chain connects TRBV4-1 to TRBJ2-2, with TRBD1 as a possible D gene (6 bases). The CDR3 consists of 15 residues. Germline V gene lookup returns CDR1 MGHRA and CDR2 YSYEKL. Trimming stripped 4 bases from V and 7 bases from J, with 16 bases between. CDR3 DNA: TGCGCCAGCAGCCTACCCGACAGGAGCTACGGGGAGCTGTTTTTT. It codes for CASSLPDRSYGELFF.

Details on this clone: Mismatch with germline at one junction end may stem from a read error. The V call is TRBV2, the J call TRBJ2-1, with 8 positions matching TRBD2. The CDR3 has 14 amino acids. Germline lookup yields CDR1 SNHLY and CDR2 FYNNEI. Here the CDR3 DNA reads TGTGCCACCAGTTTAGCGGGACCTATCGATGAGCAGTTCTTC. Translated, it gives CATSLAGPIDEQFF.

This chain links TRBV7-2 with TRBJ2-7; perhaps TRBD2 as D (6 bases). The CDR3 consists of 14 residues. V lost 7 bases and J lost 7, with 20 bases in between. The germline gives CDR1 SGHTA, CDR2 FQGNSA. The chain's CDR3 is CASTPEGPSREQYF. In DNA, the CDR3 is TGTGCCAGCACCCCGGAGGGCCCGAGTCGGGAGCAGTACTTC.

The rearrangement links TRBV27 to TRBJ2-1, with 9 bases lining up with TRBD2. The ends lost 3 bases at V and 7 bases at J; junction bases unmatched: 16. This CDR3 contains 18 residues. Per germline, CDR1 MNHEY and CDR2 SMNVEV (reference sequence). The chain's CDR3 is CASSLAFYGSGGINEQFF. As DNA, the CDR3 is TGTGCCAGCAGTTTGGCGTTCTACGGTAGCGGGGGAATTAATGAGCAGTTCTTC.

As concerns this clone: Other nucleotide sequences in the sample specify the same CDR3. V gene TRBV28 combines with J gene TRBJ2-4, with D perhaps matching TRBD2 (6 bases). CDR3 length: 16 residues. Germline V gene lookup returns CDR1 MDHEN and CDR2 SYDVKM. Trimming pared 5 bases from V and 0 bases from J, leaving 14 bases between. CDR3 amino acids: CASSMTGDLAKNIQYF. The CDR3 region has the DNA TGTGCCAGCAGTATGACGGGGGATCTAGCCAAAAACATTCAGTACTTC. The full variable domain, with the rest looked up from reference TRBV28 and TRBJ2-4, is DVKVTQSSRYLVKRTGEKVFLECVQDMDHENMFWYRQDPGLGLRLIYFSYDVKMKEKGDIPEGYSVSREKKERFSLILESASTNQTSMYLCASSMTGDLAKNIQYFGAGTRLSVL.

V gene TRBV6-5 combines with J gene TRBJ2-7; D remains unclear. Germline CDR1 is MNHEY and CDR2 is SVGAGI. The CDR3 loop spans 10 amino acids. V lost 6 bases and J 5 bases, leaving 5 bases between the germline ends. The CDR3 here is CASSRDEQYF. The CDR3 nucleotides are TGTGCCAGCAGCCGGGACGAGCAGTACTTC.

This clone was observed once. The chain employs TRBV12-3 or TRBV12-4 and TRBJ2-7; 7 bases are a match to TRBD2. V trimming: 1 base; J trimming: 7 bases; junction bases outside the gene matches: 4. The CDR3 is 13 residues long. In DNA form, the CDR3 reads TGTGCCAGCAGTTTAGTGCTGGGGGGGGAGCAGTACTTC. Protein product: CASSLVLGGEQYF.

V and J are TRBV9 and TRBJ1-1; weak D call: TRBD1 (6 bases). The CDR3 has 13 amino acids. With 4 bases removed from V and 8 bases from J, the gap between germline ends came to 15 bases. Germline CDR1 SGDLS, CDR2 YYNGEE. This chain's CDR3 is CASSLLAGAEAFF. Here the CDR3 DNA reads TGTGCCAGCAGCCTCCTCGCGGGGGCGGAAGCTTTCTTT.

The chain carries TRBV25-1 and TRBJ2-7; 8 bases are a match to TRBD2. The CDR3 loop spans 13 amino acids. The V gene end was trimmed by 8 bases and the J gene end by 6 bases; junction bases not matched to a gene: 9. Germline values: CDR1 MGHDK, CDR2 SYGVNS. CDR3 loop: CASRRAGGIEQYF. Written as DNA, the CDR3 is TGTGCCAGCCGGAGGGCGGGAGGCATCGAGCAGTACTTC.

The CDR3 is CASYPLVVSGEYGYTF. The CDR3 DNA is TGTGCCAGCTATCCCCTAGTGGTAAGTGGAGAGTATGGCTACACCTTC. The V gene is TRBV27, the J gene TRBJ1-2; D gene unclear. This CDR3 spans 16 amino acids. The germline V gene has CDR1 MNHEY and CDR2 SMNVEV (reference sequence). Trimming removed 8 bases at V and 5 bases at J, with 24 bases between.

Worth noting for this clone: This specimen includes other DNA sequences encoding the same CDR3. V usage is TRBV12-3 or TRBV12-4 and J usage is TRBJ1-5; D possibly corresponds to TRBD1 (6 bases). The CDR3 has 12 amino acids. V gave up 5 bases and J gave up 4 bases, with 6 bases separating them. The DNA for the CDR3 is TGTGCCAGCAGTAGGGGGAATCAGCCCCAGCATTTT. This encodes CASSRGNQPQHF.

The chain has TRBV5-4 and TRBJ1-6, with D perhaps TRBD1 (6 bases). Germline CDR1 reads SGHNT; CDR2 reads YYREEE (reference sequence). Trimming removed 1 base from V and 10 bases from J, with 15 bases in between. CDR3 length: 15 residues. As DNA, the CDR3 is TGTGCCAGCAGCTTGCAAACAGGGCTTCACTCACCCCTCCACTTT. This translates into CASSLQTGLHSPLHF.